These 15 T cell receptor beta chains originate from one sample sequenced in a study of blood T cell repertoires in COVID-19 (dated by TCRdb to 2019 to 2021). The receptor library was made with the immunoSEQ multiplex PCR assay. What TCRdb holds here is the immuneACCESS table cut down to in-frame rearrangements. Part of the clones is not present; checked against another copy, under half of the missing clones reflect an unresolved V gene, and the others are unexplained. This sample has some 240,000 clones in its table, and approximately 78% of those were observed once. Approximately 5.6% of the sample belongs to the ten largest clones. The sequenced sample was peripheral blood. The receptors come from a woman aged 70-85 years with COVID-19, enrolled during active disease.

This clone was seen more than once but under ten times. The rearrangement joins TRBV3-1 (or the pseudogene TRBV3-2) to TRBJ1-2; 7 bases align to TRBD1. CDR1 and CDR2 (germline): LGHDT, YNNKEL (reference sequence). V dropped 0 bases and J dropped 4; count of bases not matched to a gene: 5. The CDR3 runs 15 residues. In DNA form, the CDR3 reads TGTGCCAGCAGCCAAGATGGGGGACAGATCTATGGCTACACCTTC. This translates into CASSQDGGQIYGYTF.

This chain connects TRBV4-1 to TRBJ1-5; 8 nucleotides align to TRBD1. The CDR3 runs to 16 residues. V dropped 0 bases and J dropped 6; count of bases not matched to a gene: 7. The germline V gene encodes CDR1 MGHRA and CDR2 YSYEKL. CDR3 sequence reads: CASSQEAGTGIQPQHF. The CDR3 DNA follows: TGCGCCAGCAGCCAAGAGGCCGGGACAGGAATTCAGCCCCAGCATTTT.

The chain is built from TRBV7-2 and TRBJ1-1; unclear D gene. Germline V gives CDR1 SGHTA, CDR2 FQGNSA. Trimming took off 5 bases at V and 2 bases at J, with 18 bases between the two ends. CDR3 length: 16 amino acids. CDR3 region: CASSNLPGILNTEAFF. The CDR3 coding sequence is TGTGCCAGCAGCAATCTTCCCGGGATACTAAACACTGAAGCTTTCTTT.

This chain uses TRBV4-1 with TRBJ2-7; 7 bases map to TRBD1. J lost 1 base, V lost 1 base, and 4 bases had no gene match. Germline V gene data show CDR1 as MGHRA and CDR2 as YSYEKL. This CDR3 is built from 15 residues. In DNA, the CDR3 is TGCGCCAGCAGCCAAGGTCCGGGACAGTCCTACGAGCAGTACTTC. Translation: CASSQGPGQSYEQYF.

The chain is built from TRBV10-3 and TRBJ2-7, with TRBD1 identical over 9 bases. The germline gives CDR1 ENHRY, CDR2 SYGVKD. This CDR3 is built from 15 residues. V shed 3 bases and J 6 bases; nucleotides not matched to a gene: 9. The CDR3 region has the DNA TGTGCCATCAGTGAACCGGGACAGGGTCCGAGCGAGCAGTACTTC. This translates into CAISEPGQGPSEQYF.

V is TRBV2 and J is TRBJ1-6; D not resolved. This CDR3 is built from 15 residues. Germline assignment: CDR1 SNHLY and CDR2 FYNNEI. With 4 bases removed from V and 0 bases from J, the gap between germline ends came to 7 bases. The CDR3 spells CASSVRSSYNSPLHF. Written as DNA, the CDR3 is TGTGCCAGCAGTGTACGGAGCTCCTATAATTCACCCCTCCACTTT.

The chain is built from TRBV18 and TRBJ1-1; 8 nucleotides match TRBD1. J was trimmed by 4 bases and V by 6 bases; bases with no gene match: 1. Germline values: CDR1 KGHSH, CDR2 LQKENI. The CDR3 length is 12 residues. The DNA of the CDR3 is TGTGCCAGCTCCAGGGGGCCCACTGAAGCTTTCTTT. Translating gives CASSRGPTEAFF.

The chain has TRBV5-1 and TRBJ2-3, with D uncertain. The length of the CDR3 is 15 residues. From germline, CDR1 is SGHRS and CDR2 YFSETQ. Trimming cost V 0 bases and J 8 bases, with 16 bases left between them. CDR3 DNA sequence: TGCGCCAGCAGCTTGGCCTGGCAGGCTTTGAGTACGCAGTATTTT. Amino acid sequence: CASSLAWQALSTQYF. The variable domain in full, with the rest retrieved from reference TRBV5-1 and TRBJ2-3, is KAGVTQTPRYLIKTRGQQVTLSCSPISGHRSVSWYQQTPGQGLQFLFEYFSETQRNKGNFPGRFSGRQFSNSRSEMNVSTLELGDSALYLCASSLAWQALSTQYFGPGTRLTVL.

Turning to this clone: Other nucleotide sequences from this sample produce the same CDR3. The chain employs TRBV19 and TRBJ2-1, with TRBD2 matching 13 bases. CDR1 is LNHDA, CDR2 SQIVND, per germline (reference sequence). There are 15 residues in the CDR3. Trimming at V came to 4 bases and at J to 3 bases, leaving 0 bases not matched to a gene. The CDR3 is CASSRTSGGYNEQFF. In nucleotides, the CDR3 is TGTGCCAGTAGTAGGACTAGCGGGGGCTACAATGAGCAGTTCTTC.

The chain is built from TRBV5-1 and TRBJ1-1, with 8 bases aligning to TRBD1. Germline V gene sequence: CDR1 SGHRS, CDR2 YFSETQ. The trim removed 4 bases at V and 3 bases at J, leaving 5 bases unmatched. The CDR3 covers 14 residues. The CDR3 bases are TGCGCCAGCAGCCAGACAGGGGACGACACTGAAGCTTTCTTT. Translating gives CASSQTGDDTEAFF.

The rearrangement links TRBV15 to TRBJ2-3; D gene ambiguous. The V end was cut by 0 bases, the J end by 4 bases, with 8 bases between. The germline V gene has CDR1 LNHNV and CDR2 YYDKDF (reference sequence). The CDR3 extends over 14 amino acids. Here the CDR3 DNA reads TGTGCCACCAGCAGAGATCTAGTAGCAGATACGCAGTATTTT. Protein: CATSRDLVADTQYF.

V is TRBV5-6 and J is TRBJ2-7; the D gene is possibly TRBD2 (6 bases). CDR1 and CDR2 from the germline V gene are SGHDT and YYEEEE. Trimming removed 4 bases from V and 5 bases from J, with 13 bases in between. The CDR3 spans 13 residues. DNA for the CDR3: TGTGCCAGCAGCCTGACTAGTGGGCACGAGCAGTACTTC. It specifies CASSLTSGHEQYF.

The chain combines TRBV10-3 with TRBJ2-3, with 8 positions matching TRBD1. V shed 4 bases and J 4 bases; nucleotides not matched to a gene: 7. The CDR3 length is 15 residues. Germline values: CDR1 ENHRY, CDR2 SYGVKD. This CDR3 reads CAISGIDRGPDTQYF. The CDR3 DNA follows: TGTGCCATCAGTGGGATAGACAGGGGCCCAGATACGCAGTATTTT.

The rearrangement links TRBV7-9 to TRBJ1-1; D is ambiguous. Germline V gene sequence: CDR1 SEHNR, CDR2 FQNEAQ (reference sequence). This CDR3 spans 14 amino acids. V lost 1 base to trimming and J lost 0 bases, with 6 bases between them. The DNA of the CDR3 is TGTGCCAGCAGCTTAGTTTCTCTGAACACTGAAGCTTTCTTT. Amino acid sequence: CASSLVSLNTEAFF. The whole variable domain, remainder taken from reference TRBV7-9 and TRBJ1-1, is DTGVSQNPRHKITKRGQNVTFRCDPISEHNRLYWYRQTLGQGPEFLTYFQNEAQLEKSRLLSDRFSAERPKGSFSTLEIQRTEQGDSAMYLCASSLVSLNTEAFFGQGTRLTVV.

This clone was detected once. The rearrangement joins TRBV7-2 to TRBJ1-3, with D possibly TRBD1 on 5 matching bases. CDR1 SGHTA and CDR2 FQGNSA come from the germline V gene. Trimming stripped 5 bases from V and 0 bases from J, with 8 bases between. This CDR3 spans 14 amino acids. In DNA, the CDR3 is TGTGCCAGCAGCCAGGGTATCTCTGGAAACACCATATATTTT. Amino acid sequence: CASSQGISGNTIYF. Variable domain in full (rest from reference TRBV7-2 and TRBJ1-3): GAGVSQSPSNKVTEKGKDVELRCDPISGHTALYWYRQSLGQGLEFLIYFQGNSAPDKSGLPSDRFSAERTGGSVSTLTIQRTQQEDSAVYLCASSQGISGNTIYFGEGSWLTVV.